The 21 T cell receptor beta chains given below trace back to one sample, sequenced in a study of blood T cell repertoires in COVID-19. Data came from immunoSEQ multiplex PCR; TCRdb stores just in-frame clones and leaves some out. Seen here are about 200,000 clones, roughly 79% observed once, and the top ten hold approximately 16%. Source material: PBMCs or T cells enriched from blood (not recorded which). These receptors were obtained from a man aged 40-50 years who had recovered from COVID-19.

The V gene is TRBV30, the J gene TRBJ1-3, with D hard to call. This CDR3 contains 14 residues. CDR1 and CDR2 from the germline V gene are GTSNPN and SVGIG (reference sequence). The V and J ends lost 2 bases and 0 bases respectively, with 8 bases between them. The CDR3 is CAWSRRSSGNTIYF. Here the CDR3 DNA reads TGTGCCTGGAGTCGGAGGAGCTCTGGAAACACCATATATTTT.

The genes are TRBV28 and TRBJ1-5; 7 nucleotides agree with TRBD1. The germline V gene has CDR1 MDHEN and CDR2 SYDVKM. J gave up 2 bases and V 3 bases, and 7 bases lay outside the gene matches. The CDR3 is 16 residues long. The CDR3 coding sequence is TGTGCCAGCAGTTTGGCCGACAGGGCTCGCAATCAGCCCCAGCATTTT. This codes for CASSLADRARNQPQHF.

CDR3 DNA sequence: TGTGCCAGCAGCCCCATGTGGACACCTGGAAACACCATATATTTT. It specifies CASSPMWTPGNTIYF. V and J are TRBV7-2 and TRBJ1-3; weak D call: TRBD1 (5 bases). The CDR3 extends over 15 amino acids. Trimming shortened V by 5 bases and J by 2 bases, and 13 bases separated the two germline ends. The germline V gene has CDR1 SGHTA and CDR2 FQGNSA.

This rearrangement joins TRBV27 to TRBJ2-7; 9 bases line up with TRBD1. In germline, CDR1 is MNHEY, CDR2 SMNVEV (reference sequence). This CDR3 has 14 residues. V gave up 5 bases and J gave up 2 bases; unmatched junction bases: 4. The CDR3 DNA follows: TGTGCCAGCAGTCTAACAGGGGGCCCCTACGAGCAGTACTTC. Translating gives CASSLTGGPYEQYF.

This chain connects TRBV4-2 to TRBJ2-7; 8 positions match TRBD1. CDR3 length equals 16 residues. V lost 4 bases and J lost 0; bases outside the gene matches: 8. CDR1 and CDR2 from the germline V gene are LGHNA and YNFKEQ. This CDR3 reads CASSRAGQGSSYEQYF. The CDR3 DNA reads TGTGCCAGCAGCCGAGCAGGACAGGGCAGCTCCTACGAGCAGTACTTC.

The gene calls are TRBV5-5 and TRBJ1-2; D remains unclear. Trimming cost V 4 bases and J 10 bases, with 8 bases left between them. The CDR3 is 10 residues long. Germline values: CDR1 SGHKS, CDR2 YYEKEE (reference sequence). The CDR3 sequence: CASSGGSYTF. The CDR3 DNA follows: TGTGCCAGCAGCGGCGGCTCCTACACCTTC.

The rearrangement links TRBV9 to TRBJ1-1, with 7 bases identical to TRBD1. The CDR3 is 15 residues long. V lost 2 bases and J lost 1; bases outside the gene matches: 5. CDR1 and CDR2 from the germline V gene are SGDLS and YYNGEE. This chain's CDR3 is CASSVEDRRNTEAFF. DNA of the CDR3: TGTGCCAGCAGCGTGGAGGACAGGAGGAACACTGAAGCTTTCTTT.

The J gene is TRBJ2-3, the V gene TRBV24-1; no definite D call. The germline V and J ends were trimmed by 6 bases and 2 bases, with 11 bases remaining between them. CDR3 length: 14 amino acids. Germline CDR1 KGHDR, CDR2 SFDVKD. This CDR3 is CATSLFGDTDTQYF. CDR3 DNA sequence: TGTGCCACCAGTTTGTTTGGAGACACAGATACGCAGTATTTT.

In the case of this clone: Additional DNA sequences in this sample encode the identical CDR3. The V gene is TRBV18, the J gene TRBJ1-3; a weak D match, TRBD1 (5 bases). CDR1 and CDR2 from the germline V gene are KGHSH and LQKENI. Trimming cost V 3 bases and J 1 base, with 10 bases left between them. The CDR3 is made up of 15 amino acids. The CDR3 region has the DNA TGTGCCAGCTCACCGGCCAGGGTATCTGGAAACACCATATATTTT. It yields the protein CASSPARVSGNTIYF.

The rearrangement links TRBV18 to TRBJ1-5, with 7 bases identical to TRBD1. From germline, CDR1 is KGHSH and CDR2 LQKENI. There are 17 residues in the CDR3. J gave up 0 bases and V 2 bases, and 7 bases lay outside the gene matches. CDR3 nucleotide sequence: TGTGCCAGCTCACCAACAGGGGTCCCCTATAGCAATCAGCCCCAGCATTTT. Protein: CASSPTGVPYSNQPQHF.

The rearrangement links TRBV4-3 to TRBJ1-3; 11 bases are a match to TRBD1. V was clipped by 5 bases and J by 0 bases; unmatched bases: 6. The CDR3 consists of 17 residues. The germline V gene encodes CDR1 LGHNA and CDR2 YSLEER. The DNA of the CDR3 is TGCGCCAGCAGCAAAGGGACAGGGGGTCTCTCTGGAAACACCATATATTTT. It encodes CASSKGTGGLSGNTIYF.

This clone showed up just once. V usage is TRBV28 and J usage is TRBJ1-2; D perhaps matches TRBD1 (6 bases). V was pared by 8 bases and J by 7 bases, with 11 bases between. Germline V gene data show CDR1 as MDHEN and CDR2 as SYDVKM. This CDR3 is built from 11 residues. The CDR3 DNA is TGTGCCAGCGCCAACAGGGTTGGCTACACCTTC. Translating it yields CASANRVGYTF.

The chain links TRBV5-1 to TRBJ2-1; the D gene is possibly TRBD2 (6 bases). CDR1 and CDR2 (germline): SGHRS, YFSETQ. The CDR3 is made up of 16 amino acids. The V and J ends lost 0 bases and 10 bases respectively, with 20 bases between them. The CDR3 sequence is CASSLEGGTWGMEQFF. CDR3 coding DNA: TGCGCCAGCAGCTTGGAGGGCGGGACTTGGGGAATGGAGCAGTTCTTC.

The chain carries TRBV5-1 and TRBJ2-5; D is perhaps TRBD2 (6 bases). CDR3 length: 15 residues. Trimming pared 4 bases from V and 1 base from J, leaving 14 bases between. The germline CDR1 and CDR2 sequences are SGHRS and YFSETQ. This CDR3 is CASSRGTAPQETQYF. CDR3 DNA sequence: TGCGCCAGCAGCCGCGGGACGGCCCCCCAAGAGACCCAGTACTTC. The variable domain in full, with the rest retrieved from reference TRBV5-1 and TRBJ2-5, is KAGVTQTPRYLIKTRGQQVTLSCSPISGHRSVSWYQQTPGQGLQFLFEYFSETQRNKGNFPGRFSGRQFSNSRSEMNVSTLELGDSALYLCASSRGTAPQETQYFGPGTRLLVL.

The chain joins TRBV7-9 to TRBJ2-3; D may be TRBD2 (5 bases). CDR3 length: 15 amino acids. The V end lost 4 bases, the J end lost 4 bases, and 15 bases lay between the germline ends. Germline V gives CDR1 SEHNR, CDR2 FQNEAQ (reference sequence). In nucleotides, the CDR3 is TGTGCCAGCAGCTCGTCCCGGGATCCCCCAGATACGCAGTATTTT. Translated, it gives CASSSSRDPPDTQYF.

The chain is built from TRBV29-1 and TRBJ1-2; D not certain. This CDR3 has 13 residues. Germline values: CDR1 SQVTM, CDR2 ANQGSEA. V shed 3 bases and J shed 4 bases, with 12 bases lying between them. CDR3 amino acids: CSVERWEGYGYTF. The CDR3 DNA sequence: TGCAGCGTTGAGCGGTGGGAGGGCTATGGCTACACCTTC.

The rearrangement uses TRBV7-3 and TRBJ2-3; tentative D call: TRBD2 (7 bases). Germline V lookup: CDR1 SGHTA, CDR2 FQGTGA. Deletions cut 0 bases from V and 8 bases from J, with 18 bases between. CDR3 length: 16 residues. CDR3 sequence (DNA): TGTGCCAGCAGCTTAACGTTGGAGCGGGAAGGGGGTACGCAGTATTTT. Protein sequence: CASSLTLEREGGTQYF.

This rearrangement joins TRBV30 to TRBJ2-7, with 11 bases lining up with TRBD2. This CDR3 spans 14 amino acids. With V trimmed by 2 bases and J by 5 bases, 5 bases remained unmatched. CDR1 and CDR2 (germline): GTSNPN, SVGIG (reference sequence). The CDR3, as DNA: TGTGCCTGGAGTATAGCGGGAGGGTTCAACGAGCAGTACTTC. It encodes CAWSIAGGFNEQYF.

This clone is a singleton in its sample. The chain recombines TRBV7-2 with TRBJ2-7, with D possibly being TRBD2 (7 bases). Per germline, CDR1 SGHTA and CDR2 FQGNSA. This CDR3 spans 14 amino acids. Between the trimmed V and J ends, which lost 2 bases and 2 bases, there was a span of 10 bases. The CDR3 coding sequence is TGTGCCAGCAGCTTATGGGGGGGCCCCTACGAGCAGTACTTC. It specifies CASSLWGGPYEQYF. Together with reference TRBV7-2 and TRBJ2-7, the CDR3 gives the full variable domain: GAGVSQSPSNKVTEKGKDVELRCDPISGHTALYWYRQSLGQGLEFLIYFQGNSAPDKSGLPSDRFSAERTGGSVSTLTIQRTQQEDSAVYLCASSLWGGPYEQYFGPGTRLTVT.

V and J are TRBV19 and TRBJ1-5; 7 positions match TRBD1. This CDR3 is 16 amino acids long. The V and J ends lost 4 bases and 7 bases, in that order; junction bases with no gene match: 13. Per the germline V gene, CDR1 is LNHDA and CDR2 is SQIVND (reference sequence). In DNA form, the CDR3 reads TGTGCCAGTAGTAGAAGGGACAGACCCCAGCGGCAGCCCCAGCATTTT. Amino acids: CASSRRDRPQRQPQHF.

J is TRBJ2-1 and V is TRBV4-2, with a tentative D call TRBD2 (6 bases). The CDR3 extends over 16 amino acids. Trimming left V 0 bases short and J 10 bases short, with 19 bases between. CDR1 and CDR2 from the germline V gene are LGHNA and YNFKEQ. CDR3 region: CASSQDRSGRAIEQFF. The CDR3 DNA reads as TGTGCCAGCAGCCAAGATCGGAGCGGGCGGGCCATCGAGCAGTTCTTC.